This section outlines one T cell receptor (beta chain) sequence together with its context. Its antigen is not known. TCRdb called the RT-PCR reads again in MiXCR, with one record for every CDR3 protein. The sample lists hundreds of thousands of distinct CDR3 sequences, about 7.6% seen once, with 10% to 15% in the top ten. This entry is derived from a study of response to subunit inactivated influenza vaccine. Broader study findings: It was suggested by the authors that few new T cells are recruited by each seasonal influenza vaccination.

V was clipped by 0 bases and J by 1 base, with 15 bases between them. Germline values: CDR1 SEHNR, CDR2 FQNEAQ (reference sequence). The CDR3 extends over 17 amino acids. Here the sequenced sample was PBMCs from blood, taken approximately 25 months after vaccination. The sequence derives from a man aged 45-69 years who received an inactivated influenza vaccine. The chain joins TRBV7-9 to TRBJ1-1, with a tentative D call TRBD1 (6 bases). The CDR3 bases are TGTGCCAGCAGCTTAGCGCTTTGGGGGCCCGGGAACACTGAAGCTTTCTTT. The encoded protein is CASSLALWGPGNTEAFF.